These 8 T cell receptor beta chains were all obtained from the same sample, sequenced in a study of T cell responses to AZD1222 COVID-19 vaccine (TCRdb year 2021). According to the study, the label for this sample's time point signals: baseline before first vaccination. Libraries were made using the immunoSEQ multiplex PCR assay. TCRdb's version of the immuneACCESS table is confined to in-frame rearrangements and falls short of the full clone set. An unresolved V gene accounts for under half of the shortfall where checked; the remainder is of unknown origin. Present in this sample are about 100,000 clones, 65% to 90% of which were seen just once. The ten largest clones take up just under 6.5% of the sample. Sequences were derived from peripheral blood, sampled on day 0 of AZD1222 vaccination. The receptors were sampled from an adult in good health.

This chain links TRBV12-3 or TRBV12-4 with TRBJ2-5; D remains unclear. CDR3 size: 13 residues. V lost 4 bases to trimming and J lost 2 bases, with 8 bases between them. CDR3 bases: TGTGCCAGCAGTTGGGTGGAGCAAGAGACCCAGTACTTC. Its translation: CASSWVEQETQYF.

The chain joins TRBV11-3 to TRBJ2-1; 8 nucleotides agree with TRBD1. Germline values: CDR1 SGHNT, CDR2 YENEEA. This CDR3 is built from 13 residues. After removal of 5 bases from V and 6 bases from J, the junction contained 3 bases not matched to a gene. CDR3 in DNA: TGTGCCAGCAGCCTTGGGACAGGCAATGAGCAGTTCTTC. It translates to CASSLGTGNEQFF.

Only one count was recorded for this clone. This sequence joins TRBV6-5 and TRBJ2-7, with D hard to call. The CDR3 is made up of 15 amino acids. Trimming cost V 0 bases and J 3 bases, with 12 bases left between them. Germline V gene data show CDR1 as MNHEY and CDR2 as SVGAGI. The CDR3 here is CASSYSGGSLYEQYF. Written as DNA, the CDR3 is TGTGCCAGCAGTTACTCGGGCGGATCCCTCTACGAGCAGTACTTC.

Written as DNA, the CDR3 is TGTGCCAGCAGCTCAGGGATTAACGCTGAAGCTTTCTTT. Translated: CASSSGINAEAFF. The rearrangement joins TRBV6-6 to TRBJ1-1, with D perhaps TRBD1 (5 bases). This CDR3 comprises 13 residues. Germline V CDR1 and CDR2: MNHNY, SVGAGI (reference sequence). The V end was cut by 6 bases, the J end by 6 bases, with 14 bases between.

This chain connects TRBV5-6 to TRBJ1-1; 9 nucleotides line up with TRBD1. CDR1 SGHDT and CDR2 YYEEEE come from the germline V gene. There are 16 residues in the CDR3. J was trimmed by 4 bases and V by 0 bases; bases with no gene match: 7. The CDR3 region has the DNA TGTGCCAGCAGCTTGGCCTCGGGACAGGGCAGCACTGAAGCTTTCTTT. Translation: CASSLASGQGSTEAFF. Combining the CDR3 with reference TRBV5-6 and TRBJ1-1 gives the whole variable domain DAGVTQSPTHLIKTRGQQVTLRCSPKSGHDTVSWYQQALGQGPQFIFQYYEEEERQRGNFPDRFSGHQFPNYSSELNVNALLLGDSALYLCASSLASGQGSTEAFFGQGTRLTVV.

This clone has only a few counts. The rearrangement links TRBV5-1 to TRBJ1-1; D not resolved. The CDR3 runs to 11 residues. Per the germline V gene, CDR1 is SGHRS and CDR2 is YFSETQ. V was trimmed by 5 bases and J by 4 bases, leaving 6 bases between them. The CDR3 spells CASRIGTEAFF. CDR3 in DNA: TGCGCCAGCAGAATTGGCACTGAAGCTTTCTTT.

The chain joins TRBV4-3 to TRBJ1-4; perhaps TRBD1 as D (6 bases). The CDR3 consists of 15 residues. Trimming removed 3 bases at V and 4 bases at J, with 12 bases between. Per germline, CDR1 LGHNA and CDR2 YSLEER. For the CDR3, the DNA is TGCGCCAGCAGCCAGGACAGCCCTGGTAATGAAAAACTGTTTTTT. This gives the protein CASSQDSPGNEKLFF.

V is TRBV2 and J is TRBJ1-5; TRBD1 is a possible D gene (5 bases). Trimming shortened V by 6 bases and J by 0 bases, and 12 bases separated the two germline ends. This CDR3 has 15 amino acids. The germline CDR1 and CDR2 sequences are SNHLY and FYNNEI. As DNA, the CDR3 is TGTGCCAGCAGGGGGGTGACAGTTAGCAATCAGCCCCAGCATTTT. This gives the protein CASRGVTVSNQPQHF.